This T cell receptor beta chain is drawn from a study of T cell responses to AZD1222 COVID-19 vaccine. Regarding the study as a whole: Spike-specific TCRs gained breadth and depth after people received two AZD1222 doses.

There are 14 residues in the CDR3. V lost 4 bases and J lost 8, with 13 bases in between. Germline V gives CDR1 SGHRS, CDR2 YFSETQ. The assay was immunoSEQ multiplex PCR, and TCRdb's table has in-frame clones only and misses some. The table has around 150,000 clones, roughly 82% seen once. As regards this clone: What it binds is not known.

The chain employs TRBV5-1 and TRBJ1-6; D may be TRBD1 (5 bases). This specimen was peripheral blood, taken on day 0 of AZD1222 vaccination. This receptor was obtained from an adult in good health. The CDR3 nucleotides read TGCGCCAGCAGCCCGGGGGGGAAGGATTCACCCCTCCACTTT. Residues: CASSPGGKDSPLHF.